This T cell receptor (beta chain) appears in the sequencing data of a study of radiotherapy plus CTLA-4 blockade in lung cancer. The germline CDR1 and CDR2 sequences are MNHNY and SVGAGI (reference sequence). V was clipped by 0 bases and J by 9 bases, with 14 bases between them. CDR3 length equals 14 residues. Study observations and caveats: Interferon-beta, together with early blood T cell clone dynamics, reportedly best predicted response. Blood-borne expansion of tumor-derived TCR clones followed radiotherapy plus ipilimumab.

Alongside CTLA-4 blockade with ipilimumab, patients with chemo-refractory metastatic non-small-cell lung cancer received focal radiation. Sequencing used immunoSEQ multiplex PCR; TCRdb keeps in-frame clones, though not all of them. The table has around 120,000 clones, roughly 74% seen once; the top ten hold 4% to 6%. A word on this clone: Its specificity is not known.

The chain uses TRBV6-6 and TRBJ1-2; D may be TRBD1 (5 bases). This sequence originates from a human donor with non-small cell lung cancer who had a partial response to radiotherapy plus ipilimumab. This material consisted of peripheral blood, taken from a patient treated with radiotherapy plus ipilimumab. The CDR3 DNA sequence: TGTGCCAGCAGTTACTCGAGGTGGGGCGATCGCTACACCTTC. Translating gives CASSYSRWGDRYTF.